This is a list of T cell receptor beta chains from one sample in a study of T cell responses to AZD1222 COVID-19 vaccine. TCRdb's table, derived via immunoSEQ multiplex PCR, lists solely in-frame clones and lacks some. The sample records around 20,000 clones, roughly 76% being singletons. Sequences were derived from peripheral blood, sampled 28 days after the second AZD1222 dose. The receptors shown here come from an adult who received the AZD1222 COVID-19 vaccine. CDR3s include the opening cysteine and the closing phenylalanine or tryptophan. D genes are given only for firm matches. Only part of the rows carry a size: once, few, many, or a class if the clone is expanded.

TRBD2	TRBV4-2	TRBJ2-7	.	CASSQDVSSGLVKQYF	TGTGCCAGCAGCCAAGATGTGTCTAGCGGTCTCGTGAAGCAGTACTTC
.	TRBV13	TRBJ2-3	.	CASSLWTLTDTQYF	TGTGCCAGCAGCCTATGGACTCTCACAGATACGCAGTATTTT
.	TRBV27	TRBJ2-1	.	CASSLGRVVNEQFF	TGTGCCAGCAGTTTGGGCAGGGTAGTAAATGAGCAGTTCTTC
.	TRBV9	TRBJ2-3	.	CASSVGGVNTDTQYF	TGTGCCAGCAGCGTAGGGGGCGTAAACACAGATACGCAGTATTTT
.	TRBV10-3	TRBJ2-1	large	CAISEPGPDNEQFF	TGTGCCATCAGTGAACCGGGGCCGGATAATGAGCAGTTCTTC
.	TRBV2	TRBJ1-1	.	CASREDTEAFF	TGTGCCAGCAGGGAGGACACTGAAGCTTTCTTT
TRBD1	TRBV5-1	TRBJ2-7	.	CASSWGTGGAEQYF	TGCGCCAGCAGCTGGGGGACAGGGGGCGCCGAGCAGTACTTC
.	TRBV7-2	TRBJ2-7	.	CASSLGAARTYEQYF	TGTGCCAGCAGCTTAGGGGCGGCCAGGACCTACGAGCAGTACTTC
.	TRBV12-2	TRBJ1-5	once	CASRLRNLWGNQPQHF	TGTGCAAGTCGCTTACGGAATCTATGGGGCAATCAGCCCCAGCATTTT
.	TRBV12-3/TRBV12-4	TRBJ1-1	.	CASSLRQPTEAFF	TGTGCCAGCAGTTTAAGGCAGCCCACTGAAGCTTTCTTT
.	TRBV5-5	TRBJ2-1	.	CASSLNANEQFF	TGTGCCAGCAGCTTGAACGCCAATGAGCAGTTCTTC
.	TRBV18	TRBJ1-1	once	CASSPEQGTEAFF	TGTGCCAGCTCACCCGAACAGGGTACTGAAGCTTTCTTT
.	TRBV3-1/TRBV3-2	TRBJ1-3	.	CASSQPSFSGNTIYF	TGTGCCAGCAGCCAACCGTCCTTCTCTGGAAACACCATATATTTT
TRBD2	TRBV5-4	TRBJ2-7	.	CASSSRTSGGSKQYF	TGTGCCAGCAGCTCGAGGACTAGCGGGGGTAGCAAGCAGTACTTC
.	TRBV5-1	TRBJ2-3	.	CASSLAADTDTQYF	TGCGCCAGCAGCTTGGCAGCGGACACAGATACGCAGTATTTT
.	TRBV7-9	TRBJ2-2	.	CASSAGVSRDPGELFF	TGTGCCAGCAGCGCAGGAGTTTCGAGGGATCCCGGGGAGCTGTTTTTT
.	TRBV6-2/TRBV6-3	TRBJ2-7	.	CASSYPDWGSYEQYF	TGTGCCAGCAGTTACCCTGACTGGGGCTCCTACGAGCAGTACTTC
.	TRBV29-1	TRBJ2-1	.	CSVTDADGANEQFF	TGCAGCGTTACCGACGCCGATGGGGCAAATGAGCAGTTCTTC
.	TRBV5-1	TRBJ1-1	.	CASSLGQVHTEAFF	TGCGCCAGCAGCTTGGGACAGGTCCACACTGAAGCTTTCTTT
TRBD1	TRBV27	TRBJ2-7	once	CASSQLTFPGQGPYYEQYF	TGTGCCAGCAGCCAGCTGACTTTCCCGGGACAGGGGCCCTACTACGAGCAGTACTTC
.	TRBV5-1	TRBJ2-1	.	CASSLSTGYEQFF	TGCGCCAGCAGCTTATCGACGGGTTATGAGCAGTTCTTC
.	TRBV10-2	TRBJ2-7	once	CASSEGEFPTYEQYF	TGCGCCAGCAGTGAGGGAGAGTTTCCGACCTACGAGCAGTACTTC
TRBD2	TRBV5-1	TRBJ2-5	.	CASIETGTSKETQYF	TGCGCCAGCATAGAGACCGGGACTAGCAAAGAGACCCAGTACTTC
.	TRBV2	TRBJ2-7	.	CASSEAKGDEQYF	TGTGCCAGCAGTGAAGCTAAGGGGGACGAGCAGTACTTC